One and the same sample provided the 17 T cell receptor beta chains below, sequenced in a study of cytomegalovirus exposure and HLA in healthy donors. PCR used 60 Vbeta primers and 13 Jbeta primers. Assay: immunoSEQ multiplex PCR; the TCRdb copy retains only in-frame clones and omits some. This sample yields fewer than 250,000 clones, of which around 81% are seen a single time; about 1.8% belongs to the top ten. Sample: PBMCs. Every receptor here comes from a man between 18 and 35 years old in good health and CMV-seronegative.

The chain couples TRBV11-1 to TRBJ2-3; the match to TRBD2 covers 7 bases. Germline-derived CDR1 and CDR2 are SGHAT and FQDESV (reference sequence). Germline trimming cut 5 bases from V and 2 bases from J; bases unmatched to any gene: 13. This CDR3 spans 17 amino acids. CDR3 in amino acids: CASSEQLAGVPTDTQYF. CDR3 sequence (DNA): TGTGCCAGCAGCGAACAATTAGCGGGCGTCCCCACAGATACGCAGTATTTT.

This chain's CDR3 is CASSIAGSDTQYF. DNA for the CDR3: TGTGCCAGTAGTATAGCAGGTTCAGATACGCAGTATTTT. This chain connects TRBV19 to TRBJ2-3; D is ambiguous. Germline CDR1 reads LNHDA; CDR2 reads SQIVND (reference sequence). V was cut by 1 base and J by 4 bases, with 6 bases left in between. This CDR3 region has 13 residues.

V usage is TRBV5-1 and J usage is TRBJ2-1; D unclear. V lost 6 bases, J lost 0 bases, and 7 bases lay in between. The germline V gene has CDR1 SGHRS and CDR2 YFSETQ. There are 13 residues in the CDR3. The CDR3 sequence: CASTPSSYNEQFF. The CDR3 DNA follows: TGCGCCAGCACACCGAGCTCCTACAATGAGCAGTTCTTC. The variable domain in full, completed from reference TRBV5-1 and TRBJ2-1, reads KAGVTQTPRYLIKTRGQQVTLSCSPISGHRSVSWYQQTPGQGLQFLFEYFSETQRNKGNFPGRFSGRQFSNSRSEMNVSTLELGDSALYLCASTPSSYNEQFFGPGTRLTVL.

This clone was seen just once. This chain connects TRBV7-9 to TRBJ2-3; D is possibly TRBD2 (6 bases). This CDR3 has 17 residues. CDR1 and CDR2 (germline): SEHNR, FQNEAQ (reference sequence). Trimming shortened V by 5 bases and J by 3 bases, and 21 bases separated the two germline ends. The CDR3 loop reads CASSPLGRVGGTDTQYF. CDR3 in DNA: TGTGCCAGCAGCCCCCTAGGTAGGGTCGGGGGAACAGATACGCAGTATTTT. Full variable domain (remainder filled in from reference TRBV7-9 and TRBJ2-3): DTGVSQNPRHKITKRGQNVTFRCDPISEHNRLYWYRQTLGQGPEFLTYFQNEAQLEKSRLLSDRFSAERPKGSFSTLEIQRTEQGDSAMYLCASSPLGRVGGTDTQYFGPGTRLTVL.

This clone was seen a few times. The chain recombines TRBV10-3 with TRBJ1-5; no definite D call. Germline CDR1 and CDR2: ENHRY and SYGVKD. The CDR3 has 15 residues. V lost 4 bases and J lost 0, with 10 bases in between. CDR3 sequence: CAISVGRDSNQPQHF. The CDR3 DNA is TGTGCCATCAGTGTGGGGAGGGATAGCAATCAGCCCCAGCATTTT.

The CDR3 sequence is CASSPQGRGTEAFF. CDR3 sequence (DNA): TGTGCCAGCAGCCCCCAGGGGAGGGGTACTGAAGCTTTCTTT. J is TRBJ1-1 and V is TRBV7-8; TRBD1 might be the D (6 bases). The CDR3 is made up of 14 amino acids. Germline-derived CDR1 and CDR2 are SGHVS and FQNEAQ. V gave up 5 bases and J gave up 5 bases, with 15 bases separating them.

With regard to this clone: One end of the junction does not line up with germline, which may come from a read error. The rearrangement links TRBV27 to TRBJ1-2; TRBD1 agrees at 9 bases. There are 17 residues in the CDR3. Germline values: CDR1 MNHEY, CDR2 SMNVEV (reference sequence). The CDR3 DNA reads TGTGCCAACAGTTTTTCCGGGACAGGGATTTTAGGTGGTGGCTACACCTTC. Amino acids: CANSFSGTGILGGGYTF.

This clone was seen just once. The CDR3 nucleotides read TGCGCCAGCAGCGGCGCCCCGGGACTAGCGGGAGTCGGTCCCTACAATGAGCAGTTCTTC. Encoded protein: CASSGAPGLAGVGPYNEQFF. The genes are TRBV4-3 and TRBJ2-1; 14 nucleotides agree with TRBD2. Germline CDR1 reads LGHNA; CDR2 reads YSLEER. V shed 5 bases and J 2 bases; nucleotides not matched to a gene: 14. This CDR3 spans 20 amino acids.

CDR3 sequence: CASSLDGTASSYNEQFF. As DNA, the CDR3 is TGTGCCAGCAGCTTAGACGGGACAGCGAGCTCCTACAATGAGCAGTTCTTC. V gene TRBV11-3 combines with J gene TRBJ2-1, with 7 bases lining up with TRBD1. J was trimmed by 0 bases and V by 0 bases; bases with no gene match: 5. CDR3 size: 17 residues. The germline gives CDR1 SGHNT, CDR2 YENEEA.

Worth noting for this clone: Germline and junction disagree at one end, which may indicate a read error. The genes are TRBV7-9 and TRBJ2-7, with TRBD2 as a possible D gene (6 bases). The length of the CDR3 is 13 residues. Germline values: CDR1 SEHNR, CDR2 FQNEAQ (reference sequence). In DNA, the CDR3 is TGTGCCAGCAGCTTAAATGGGAGGTACGGGCAGTACTTC. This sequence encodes CASSLNGRYGQYF.

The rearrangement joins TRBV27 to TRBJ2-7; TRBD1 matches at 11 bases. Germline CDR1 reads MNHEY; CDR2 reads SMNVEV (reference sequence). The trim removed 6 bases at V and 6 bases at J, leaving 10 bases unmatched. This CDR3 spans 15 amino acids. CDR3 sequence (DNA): TGTGCCAGCAGGTCTGGGACAGGGGGATCCCGCGAGCAGTACTTC. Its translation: CASRSGTGGSREQYF.

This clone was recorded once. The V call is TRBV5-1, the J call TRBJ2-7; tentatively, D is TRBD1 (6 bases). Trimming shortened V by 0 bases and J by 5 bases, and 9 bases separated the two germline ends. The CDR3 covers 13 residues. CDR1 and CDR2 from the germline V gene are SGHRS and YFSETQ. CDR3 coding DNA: TGCGCCAGCAGCTTGGGGGACACCGACGAGCAGTACTTC. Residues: CASSLGDTDEQYF.

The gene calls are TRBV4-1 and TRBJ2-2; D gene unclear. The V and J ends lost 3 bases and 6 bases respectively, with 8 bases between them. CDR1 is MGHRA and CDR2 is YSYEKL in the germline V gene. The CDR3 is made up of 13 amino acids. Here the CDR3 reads CASSQRQAGELFF. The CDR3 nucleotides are TGCGCCAGCAGCCAGAGACAAGCCGGGGAGCTGTTTTTT.

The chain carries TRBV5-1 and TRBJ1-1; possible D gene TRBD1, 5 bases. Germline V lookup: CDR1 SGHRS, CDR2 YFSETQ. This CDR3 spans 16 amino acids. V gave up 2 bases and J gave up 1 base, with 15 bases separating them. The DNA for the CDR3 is TGCGCCAGCAGCTTCCTCCCGCGCGGGGGGAACACTGAAGCTTTCTTT. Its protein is CASSFLPRGGNTEAFF.

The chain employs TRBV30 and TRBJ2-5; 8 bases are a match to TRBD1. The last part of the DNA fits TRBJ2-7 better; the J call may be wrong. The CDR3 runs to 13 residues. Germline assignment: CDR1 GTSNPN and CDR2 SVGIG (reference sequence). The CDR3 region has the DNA TGTGCCTGGAGGTCAGGGGGCGGCTACGAGCAGTACTTC. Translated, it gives CAWRSGGGYEQYF.

The CDR3, as DNA: TGTGCCAGCAGTTTGTACAGGGGTTCTCAAGAGACCCAGTACTTC. This gives the protein CASSLYRGSQETQYF. The chain recombines TRBV28 with TRBJ2-5; TRBD1 matches 7 bases. Looked up from germline, CDR1 is MDHEN and CDR2 is SYDVKM. This CDR3 is built from 15 residues. V lost 3 bases, J lost 2 bases, and 6 bases stayed unmatched.

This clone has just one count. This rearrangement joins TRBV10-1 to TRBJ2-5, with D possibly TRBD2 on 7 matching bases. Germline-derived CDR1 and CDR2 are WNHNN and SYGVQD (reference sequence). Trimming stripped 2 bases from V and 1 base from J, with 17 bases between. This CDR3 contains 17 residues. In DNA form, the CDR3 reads TGCGCCAGCAGTGAGCCGGGGGGCGGGAGCCGCCAAGAGACCCAGTACTTC. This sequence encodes CASSEPGGGSRQETQYF.